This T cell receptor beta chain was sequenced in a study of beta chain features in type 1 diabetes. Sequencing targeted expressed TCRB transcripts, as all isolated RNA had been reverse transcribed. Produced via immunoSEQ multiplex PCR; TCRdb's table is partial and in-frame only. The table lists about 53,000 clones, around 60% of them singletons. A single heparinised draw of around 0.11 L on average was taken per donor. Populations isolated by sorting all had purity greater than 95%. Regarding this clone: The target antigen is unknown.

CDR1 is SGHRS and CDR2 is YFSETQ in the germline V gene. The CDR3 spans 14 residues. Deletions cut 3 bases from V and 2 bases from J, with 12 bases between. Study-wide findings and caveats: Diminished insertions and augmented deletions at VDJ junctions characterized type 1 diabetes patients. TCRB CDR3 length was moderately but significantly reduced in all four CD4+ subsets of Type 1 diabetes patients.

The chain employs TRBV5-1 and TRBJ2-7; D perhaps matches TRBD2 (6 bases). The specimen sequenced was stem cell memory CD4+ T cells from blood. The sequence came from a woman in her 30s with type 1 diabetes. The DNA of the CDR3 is TGCGCCAGCAGCTCATCTAGCGTACCCTACGAGCAGTACTTC. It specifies CASSSSSVPYEQYF. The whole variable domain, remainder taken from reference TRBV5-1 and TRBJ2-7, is KAGVTQTPRYLIKTRGQQVTLSCSPISGHRSVSWYQQTPGQGLQFLFEYFSETQRNKGNFPGRFSGRQFSNSRSEMNVSTLELGDSALYLCASSSSSVPYEQYFGPGTRLTVT.